These 16 T cell receptor beta chains were sequenced from one sample in a study of blood T cell repertoires in COVID-19. Repertoires were generated with immunoSEQ multiplex PCR, while TCRdb's copy carries only in-frame clones and drops some. Here the sample spans 350,000 to 500,000 clones, roughly 89% being singletons. The specimen was peripheral blood. The source of these receptors is a man in his late teens or twenties with COVID-19, enrolled during active disease.

The gene calls are TRBV7-9 and TRBJ1-3, with D possibly being TRBD1 (6 bases). V lost 8 bases to trimming and J lost 1 base, with 15 bases between them. Per the germline V gene, CDR1 is SEHNR and CDR2 is FQNEAQ (reference sequence). The CDR3 totals 15 residues. The CDR3 here is CASAPSRGSGNTIYF. The CDR3 DNA follows: TGTGCCAGCGCACCTTCCAGGGGATCTGGAAACACCATATATTTT.

The CDR3, as DNA: TGTGCCAGTACGGCTAGCGGCTCCTACGAGCAGTACTTC. The encoded protein is CASTASGSYEQYF. V is TRBV19 and J is TRBJ2-7, with TRBD2 identical over 7 bases. The V segment lost 7 bases and the J segment 0 bases; nucleotides outside the gene matches: 3. CDR1 LNHDA and CDR2 SQIVND come from the germline V gene (reference sequence). CDR3 length: 13 residues.

Details on this clone: Other nucleotide sequences from this sample produce the same CDR3. The chain employs TRBV7-2 and TRBJ2-5; TRBD2 aligns across 11 bases. Looked up from germline, CDR1 is SGHTA and CDR2 is FQGNSA. The CDR3 has 16 residues. V dropped 1 base and J dropped 2; count of bases not matched to a gene: 3. CDR3: CASSLVAGGPQETQYF. The CDR3 DNA sequence: TGTGCCAGCAGCTTAGTAGCGGGGGGGCCTCAAGAGACCCAGTACTTC.

The rearrangement joins TRBV19 to TRBJ2-1, with 9 bases fitting TRBD2. The CDR3 is 15 residues long. V was clipped by 8 bases and J by 2 bases; unmatched bases: 7. Per the germline V gene, CDR1 is LNHDA and CDR2 is SQIVND (reference sequence). CDR3 residues: CASHSGRIPYNEQFF. CDR3 nucleotides: TGTGCCAGTCATAGCGGGAGAATCCCCTACAATGAGCAGTTCTTC.

This rearrangement joins TRBV6-5 to TRBJ1-6, with 8 bases lining up with TRBD1. The CDR3 contains 14 residues. The germline gives CDR1 MNHEY, CDR2 SVGAGI. V was pared by 6 bases and J by 10 bases, with 8 bases of the junction left unmatched. In DNA, the CDR3 is TGTGCCAGCAGGGAGACAGGGGTAGGGTCACCCCTCCACTTT. Amino acids: CASRETGVGSPLHF.

This sequence joins TRBV21-1 and TRBJ2-7; the D call of TRBD2 is as the table states it, not checked on the DNA. TRBV21-1 is a pseudogene. The CDR3 contains 14 residues. In DNA, the CDR3 is TGTGCCAGCAGCAATAGCGGGAGGGCCTACGAGCAGTACTTC. Translated, it gives CASSNSGRAYEQYF.

This clone was found many times. The chain carries TRBV2 and TRBJ1-1; D uncertain. The germline CDR1 and CDR2 sequences are SNHLY and FYNNEI. Trimming took off 1 base at V and 0 bases at J, with 6 bases between the two ends. The CDR3 is made up of 14 amino acids. CDR3 in DNA: TGTGCCAGCAGTGAAGGCAGCGTGAACACTGAAGCTTTCTTT. It yields the protein CASSEGSVNTEAFF.

The chain employs TRBV6-5 and TRBJ2-5; 7 bases are shared with TRBD1. V was clipped by 6 bases and J by 4 bases; unmatched bases: 8. This CDR3 contains 14 residues. Germline-derived CDR1 and CDR2 are MNHEY and SVGAGI. The CDR3 protein is CASRAQGTGETQYF. CDR3 sequence (DNA): TGTGCCAGCAGGGCACAGGGGACCGGAGAGACCCAGTACTTC.

The rearrangement uses TRBV2 and TRBJ1-1; D might be TRBD1 (5 bases). Germline values: CDR1 SNHLY, CDR2 FYNNEI. The germline V and J ends were trimmed by 6 bases and 1 base, with 15 bases remaining between them. CDR3 length equals 15 residues. The DNA for the CDR3 is TGTGCCAGCAGCCCCGAAGCGGGGGGGAACACTGAAGCTTTCTTT. Protein: CASSPEAGGNTEAFF.

V is TRBV6-5 and J is TRBJ1-6; D is unresolved. The germline CDR1 and CDR2 sequences are MNHEY and SVGAGI. With 8 bases removed from V and 10 bases from J, the gap between germline ends came to 21 bases. This CDR3 comprises 15 residues. CDR3 sequence reads: CASLADKGLNSPLHF. DNA for the CDR3: TGTGCCAGCTTGGCCGACAAAGGCCTTAACTCACCCCTCCACTTT.

The gene calls are TRBV7-8 and TRBJ2-2; 9 nucleotides agree with TRBD2. Per germline, CDR1 SGHVS and CDR2 FQNEAQ. Trimming at V came to 4 bases and at J to 1 base, leaving 7 bases not matched to a gene. The length of the CDR3 is 17 residues. CDR3 loop: CASSSPGLAKNTGELFF. The CDR3 coding sequence is TGTGCCAGCAGCTCACCCGGACTAGCGAAGAACACCGGGGAGCTGTTTTTT.

This clone was picked up a small number of times. The V and J genes are TRBV7-9 and TRBJ2-1, with 7 bases lining up with TRBD2. There are 15 residues in the CDR3. Germline lookup yields CDR1 SEHNR and CDR2 FQNEAQ (reference sequence). Trimming removed 5 bases from V and 0 bases from J; junction bases left unmatched: 4. CDR3 sequence: CASSPGRSSYNEQFF. The CDR3 nucleotides are TGTGCCAGCAGCCCCGGGAGGAGCTCCTACAATGAGCAGTTCTTC.

This rearrangement joins TRBV11-2 to TRBJ2-7, with D possibly matching TRBD2 (7 bases). Trimming pared 5 bases from V and 3 bases from J, leaving 14 bases between. This CDR3 is 14 amino acids long. Germline assignment: CDR1 SGHAT and CDR2 FQNNGV. The CDR3 DNA reads as TGTGCCAGCAGCCAGCGGGACATCCTCTACGAGCAGTACTTC. Encoded protein: CASSQRDILYEQYF.

J is TRBJ2-3 and V is TRBV15; a weak D match, TRBD2 (7 bases). Germline V gene lookup returns CDR1 LNHNV and CDR2 YYDKDF (reference sequence). Trimming left V 2 bases short and J 4 bases short, with 16 bases between. CDR3 size: 16 residues. CDR3 nucleotides: TGTGCCACCAGCAGACAACCAGGGGAGGGTCCAGATACGCAGTATTTT. It yields the protein CATSRQPGEGPDTQYF.

This CDR3 is CASSPRTGAKAFF. The CDR3 coding sequence is TGTGCCAGCAGCCCTCGGACAGGGGCGAAAGCTTTCTTT. This chain uses TRBV27 with TRBJ1-1; 9 bases are a match to TRBD1. Germline CDR1 MNHEY, CDR2 SMNVEV (reference sequence). This CDR3 contains 13 residues. V trimming: 6 bases; J trimming: 9 bases; junction bases outside the gene matches: 8.

The chain is built from TRBV18 and TRBJ2-3, with D possibly TRBD2 on 6 matching bases. Trimming stripped 5 bases from V and 0 bases from J, with 12 bases between. CDR1 and CDR2 (germline): KGHSH, LQKENI. The CDR3 has 15 residues. The CDR3 sequence: CASSSSATSTDTQYF. The DNA for the CDR3 is TGTGCCAGCTCATCTAGCGCGACTAGCACAGATACGCAGTATTTT.